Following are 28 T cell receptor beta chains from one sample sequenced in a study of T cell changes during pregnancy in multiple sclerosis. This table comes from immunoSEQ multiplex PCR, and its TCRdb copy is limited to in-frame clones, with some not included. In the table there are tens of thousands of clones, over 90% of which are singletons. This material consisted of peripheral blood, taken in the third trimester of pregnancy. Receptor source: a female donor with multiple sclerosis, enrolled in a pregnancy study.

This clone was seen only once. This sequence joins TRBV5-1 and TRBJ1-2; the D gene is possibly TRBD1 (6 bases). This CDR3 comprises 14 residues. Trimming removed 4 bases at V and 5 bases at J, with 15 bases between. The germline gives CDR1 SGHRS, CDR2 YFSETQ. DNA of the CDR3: TGCGCCAGCAGCGTAGACCAAACAGGGTATGGCTACACCTTC. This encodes CASSVDQTGYGYTF.

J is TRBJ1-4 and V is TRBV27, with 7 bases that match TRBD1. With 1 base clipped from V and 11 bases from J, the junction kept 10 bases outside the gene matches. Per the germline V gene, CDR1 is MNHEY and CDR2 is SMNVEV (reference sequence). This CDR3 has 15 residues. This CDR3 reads CASSLYWDGTDKLFF. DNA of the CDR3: TGTGCCAGCAGTTTATATTGGGATGGGACAGACAAACTGTTTTTT.

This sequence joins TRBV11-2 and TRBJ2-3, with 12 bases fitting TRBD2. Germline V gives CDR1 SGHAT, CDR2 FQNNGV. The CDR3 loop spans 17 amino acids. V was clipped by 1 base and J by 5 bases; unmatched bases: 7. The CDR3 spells CASSLVPASGRGDTQYF. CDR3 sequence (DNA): TGTGCCAGCAGCTTAGTCCCCGCTAGCGGGAGGGGAGATACGCAGTATTTT.

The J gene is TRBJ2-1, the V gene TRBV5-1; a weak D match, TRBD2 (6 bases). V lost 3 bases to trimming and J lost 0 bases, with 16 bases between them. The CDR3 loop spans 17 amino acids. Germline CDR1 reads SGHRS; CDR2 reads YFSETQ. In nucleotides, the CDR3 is TGCGCCAGCAGCTCGAGACCGGGACTGGGCTCCTACAATGAGCAGTTCTTC. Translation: CASSSRPGLGSYNEQFF.

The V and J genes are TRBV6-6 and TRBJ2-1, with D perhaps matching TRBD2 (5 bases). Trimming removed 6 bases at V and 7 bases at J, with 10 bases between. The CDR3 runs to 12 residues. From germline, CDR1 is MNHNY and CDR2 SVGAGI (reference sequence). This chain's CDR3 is CASSFRGNEQFF. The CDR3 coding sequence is TGTGCCAGCAGCTTTCGGGGAAATGAGCAGTTCTTC.

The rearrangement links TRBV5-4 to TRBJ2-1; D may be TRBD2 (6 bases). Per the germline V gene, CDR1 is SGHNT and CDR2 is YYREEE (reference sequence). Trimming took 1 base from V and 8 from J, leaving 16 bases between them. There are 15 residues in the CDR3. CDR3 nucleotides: TGTGCCAGCAGCTTGAGACGGGAGACGTTCGATGAGCAGTTCTTC. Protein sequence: CASSLRRETFDEQFF.

CDR3 sequence reads: CASSLLIAGSYNEQFF. CDR3 in DNA: TGTGCCAGCAGCTTATTGATAGCGGGATCCTACAATGAGCAGTTCTTC. The chain recombines TRBV11-2 with TRBJ2-1; 8 bases map to TRBD2. Unmatched junction bases numbered 4, after V lost 2 bases and J lost 1 base. The length of the CDR3 is 16 residues. Germline assignment: CDR1 SGHAT and CDR2 FQNNGV.

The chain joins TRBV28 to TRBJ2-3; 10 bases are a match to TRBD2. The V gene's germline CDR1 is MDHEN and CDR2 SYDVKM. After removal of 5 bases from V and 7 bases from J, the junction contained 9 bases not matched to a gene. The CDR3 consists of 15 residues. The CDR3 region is CASSPSGTSANTQYF. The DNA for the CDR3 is TGTGCCAGCAGTCCTTCCGGGACTAGCGCAAATACGCAGTATTTT. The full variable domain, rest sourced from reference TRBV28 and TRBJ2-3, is DVKVTQSSRYLVKRTGEKVFLECVQDMDHENMFWYRQDPGLGLRLIYFSYDVKMKEKGDIPEGYSVSREKKERFSLILESASTNQTSMYLCASSPSGTSANTQYFGPGTRLTVL.

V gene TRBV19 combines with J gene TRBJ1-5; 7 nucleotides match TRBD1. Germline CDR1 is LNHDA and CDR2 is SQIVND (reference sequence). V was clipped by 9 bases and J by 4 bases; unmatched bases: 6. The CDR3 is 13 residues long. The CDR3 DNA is TGTGCCAGCGGGGACAGCCTAAATCAGCCCCAGCATTTT. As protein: CASGDSLNQPQHF.

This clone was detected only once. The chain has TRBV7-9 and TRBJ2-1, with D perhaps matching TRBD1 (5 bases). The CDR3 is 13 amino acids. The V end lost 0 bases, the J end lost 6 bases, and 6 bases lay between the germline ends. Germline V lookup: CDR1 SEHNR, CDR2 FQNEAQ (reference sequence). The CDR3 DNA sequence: TGTGCCAGCAGCTTAGCGCAGGGCAATGAGCAGTTCTTC. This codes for CASSLAQGNEQFF.

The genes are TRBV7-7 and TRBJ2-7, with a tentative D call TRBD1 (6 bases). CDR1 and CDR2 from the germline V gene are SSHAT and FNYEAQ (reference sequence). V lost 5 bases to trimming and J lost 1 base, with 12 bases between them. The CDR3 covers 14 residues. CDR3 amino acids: CASSPGDGSYEQYF. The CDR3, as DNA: TGTGCCAGCAGCCCAGGGGACGGGTCCTACGAGCAGTACTTC.

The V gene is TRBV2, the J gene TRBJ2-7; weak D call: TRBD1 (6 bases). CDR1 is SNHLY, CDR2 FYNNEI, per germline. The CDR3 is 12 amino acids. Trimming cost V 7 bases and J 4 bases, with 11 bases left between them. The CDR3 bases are TGTGCCAGCATTGGGACACTGTACGAGCAGTACTTC. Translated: CASIGTLYEQYF.

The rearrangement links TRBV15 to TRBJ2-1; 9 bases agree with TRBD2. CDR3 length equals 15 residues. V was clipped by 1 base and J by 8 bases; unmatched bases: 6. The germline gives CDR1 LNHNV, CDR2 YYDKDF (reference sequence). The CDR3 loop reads CATSRGGRDLDEQFF. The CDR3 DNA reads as TGTGCCACCAGCAGAGGCGGGAGGGACCTCGATGAGCAGTTCTTC.

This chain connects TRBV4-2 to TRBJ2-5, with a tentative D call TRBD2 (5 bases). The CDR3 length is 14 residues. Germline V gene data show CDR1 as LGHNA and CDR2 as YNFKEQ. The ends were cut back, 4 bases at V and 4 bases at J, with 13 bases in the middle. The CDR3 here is CASSPPAGLETQYF. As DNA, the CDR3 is TGTGCCAGCAGCCCACCCGCGGGCCTAGAGACCCAGTACTTC.

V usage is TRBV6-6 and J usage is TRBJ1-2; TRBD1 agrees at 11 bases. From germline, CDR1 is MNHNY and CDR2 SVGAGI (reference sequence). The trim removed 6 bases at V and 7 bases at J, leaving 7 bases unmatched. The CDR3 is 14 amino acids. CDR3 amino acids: CASSTGQGAGGYTF. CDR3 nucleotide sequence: TGTGCCAGCAGCACCGGACAGGGGGCGGGTGGCTACACCTTC.

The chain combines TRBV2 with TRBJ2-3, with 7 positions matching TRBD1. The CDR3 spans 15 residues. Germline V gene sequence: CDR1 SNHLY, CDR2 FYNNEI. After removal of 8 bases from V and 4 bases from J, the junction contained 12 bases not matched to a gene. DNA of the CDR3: TGTGCCAGCCCTGAGGGCAGGGGGTATCCAGATACGCAGTATTTT. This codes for CASPEGRGYPDTQYF. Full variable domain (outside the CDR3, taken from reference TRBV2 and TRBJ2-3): EPEVTQTPSHQVTQMGQEVILRCVPISNHLYFYWYRQILGQKVEFLVSFYNNEISEKSEIFDDQFSVERPDGSNFTLKIRSTKLEDSAMYFCASPEGRGYPDTQYFGPGTRLTVL.

In DNA form, the CDR3 reads TGTGCCAGCAGCGTAGGCGGGGCAAACTCCTACAATGAGCAGTTCTTC. This translates into CASSVGGANSYNEQFF. The chain recombines TRBV9 with TRBJ2-1; perhaps TRBD2 as D (6 bases). Germline-derived CDR1 and CDR2 are SGDLS and YYNGEE. V was pared by 0 bases and J by 0 bases, with 10 bases between. The CDR3 spans 16 residues. Full variable domain (rest looked up from reference TRBV9 and TRBJ2-1): DSGVTQTPKHLITATGQRVTLRCSPRSGDLSVYWYQQSLDQGLQFLIQYYNGEERAKGNILERFSAQQFPDLHSELNLSSLELGDSALYFCASSVGGANSYNEQFFGPGTRLTVL.

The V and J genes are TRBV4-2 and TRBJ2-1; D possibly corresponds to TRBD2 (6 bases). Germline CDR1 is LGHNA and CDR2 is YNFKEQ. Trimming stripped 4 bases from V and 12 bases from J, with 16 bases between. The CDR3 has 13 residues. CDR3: CASSPDMGGRQFF. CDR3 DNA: TGTGCCAGCAGCCCCGATATGGGGGGTCGGCAGTTCTTC.

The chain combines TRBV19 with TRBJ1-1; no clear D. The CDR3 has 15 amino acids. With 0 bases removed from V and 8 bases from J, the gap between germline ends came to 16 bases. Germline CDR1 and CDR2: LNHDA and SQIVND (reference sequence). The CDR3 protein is CASSIEAAARDEAFF. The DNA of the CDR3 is TGTGCCAGTAGTATAGAAGCGGCAGCCAGAGACGAAGCTTTCTTT.

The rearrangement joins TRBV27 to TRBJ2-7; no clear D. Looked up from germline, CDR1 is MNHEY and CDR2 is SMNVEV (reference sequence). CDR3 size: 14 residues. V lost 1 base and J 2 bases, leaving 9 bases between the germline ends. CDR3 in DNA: TGTGCCAGCAGTTTATTGGCTAGTACCTACGAGCAGTACTTC. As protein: CASSLLASTYEQYF.

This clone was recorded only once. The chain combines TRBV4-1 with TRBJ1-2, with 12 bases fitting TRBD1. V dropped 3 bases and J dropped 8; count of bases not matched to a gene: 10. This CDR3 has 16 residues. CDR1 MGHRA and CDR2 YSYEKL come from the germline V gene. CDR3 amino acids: CASSQGPGQGAKGYTF. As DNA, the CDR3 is TGCGCCAGCAGCCAGGGCCCGGGACAGGGGGCGAAGGGCTACACCTTC.

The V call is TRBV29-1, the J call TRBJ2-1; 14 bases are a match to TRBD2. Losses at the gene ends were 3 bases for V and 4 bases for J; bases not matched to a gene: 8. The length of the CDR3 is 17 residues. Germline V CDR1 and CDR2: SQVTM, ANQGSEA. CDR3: CSVEARLAGGGYNEQFF. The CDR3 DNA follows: TGCAGCGTTGAGGCGAGACTAGCGGGAGGGGGTTACAATGAGCAGTTCTTC.

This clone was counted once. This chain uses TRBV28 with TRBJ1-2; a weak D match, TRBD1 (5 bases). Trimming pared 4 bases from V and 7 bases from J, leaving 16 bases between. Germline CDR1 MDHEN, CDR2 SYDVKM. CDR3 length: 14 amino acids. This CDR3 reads CASSSLPAQGGYTF. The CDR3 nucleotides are TGTGCCAGCAGTTCCCTACCGGCGCAGGGTGGCTACACCTTC.

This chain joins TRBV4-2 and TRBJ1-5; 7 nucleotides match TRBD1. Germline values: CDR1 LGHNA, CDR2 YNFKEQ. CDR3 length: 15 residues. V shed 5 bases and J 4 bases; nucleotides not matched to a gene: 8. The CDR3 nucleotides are TGTGCCAGCAGCGGATTAACAGGGGAGAATCAGCCCCAGCATTTT. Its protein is CASSGLTGENQPQHF.

CDR3 sequence (DNA): TGTGCCAGCAGTGAACCCCGCGGCACCGGGGAGCTGTTTTTT. Translating gives CASSEPRGTGELFF. The V and J genes are TRBV25-1 and TRBJ2-2; D gene ambiguous. The germline V gene encodes CDR1 MGHDK and CDR2 SYGVNS. The CDR3 sequence is 14 residues long. Trimming took 2 bases from V and 4 from J, leaving 8 bases between them. The full variable domain, its missing parts supplied by reference TRBV25-1 and TRBJ2-2, is EADIYQTPRYLVIGTGKKITLECSQTMGHDKMYWYQQDPGMELHLIHYSYGVNSTEKGDLSSESTVSRIRTEHFPLTLESARPSHTSQYLCASSEPRGTGELFFGEGSRLTVL.

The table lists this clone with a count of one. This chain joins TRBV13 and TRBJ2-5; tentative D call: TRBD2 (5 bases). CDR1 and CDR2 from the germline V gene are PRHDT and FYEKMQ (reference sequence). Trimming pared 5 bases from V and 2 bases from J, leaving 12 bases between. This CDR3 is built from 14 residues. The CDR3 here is CASSARTGQETQYF. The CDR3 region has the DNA TGTGCCAGCAGCGCCCGGACGGGGCAAGAGACCCAGTACTTC. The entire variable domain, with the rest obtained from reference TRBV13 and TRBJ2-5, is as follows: AAGVIQSPRHLIKEKRETATLKCYPIPRHDTVYWYQQGPGQDPQFLISFYEKMQSDKGSIPDRFSAQQFSDYHSELNMSSLELGDSALYFCASSARTGQETQYFGPGTRLLVL.

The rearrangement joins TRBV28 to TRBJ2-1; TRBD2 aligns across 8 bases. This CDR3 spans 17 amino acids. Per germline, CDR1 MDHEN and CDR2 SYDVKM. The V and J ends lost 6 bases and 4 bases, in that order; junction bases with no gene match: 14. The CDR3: CASRGSGIITIYNEQFF. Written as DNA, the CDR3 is TGTGCCAGCAGAGGTAGCGGGATCATTACTATATACAATGAGCAGTTCTTC.

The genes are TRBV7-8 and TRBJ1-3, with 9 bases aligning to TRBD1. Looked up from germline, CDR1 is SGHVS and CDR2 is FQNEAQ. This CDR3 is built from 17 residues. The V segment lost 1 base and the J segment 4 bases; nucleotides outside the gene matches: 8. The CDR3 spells CASSLEAYRGRGNTIYF. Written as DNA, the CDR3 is TGTGCCAGCAGCTTAGAAGCCTACAGGGGGCGCGGAAACACCATATATTTT.